One sample yielded the 7 T cell receptor beta chains listed below, sequenced in a study of CD8 T cells in ankylosing spondylitis. One entry per CDR3 protein results from TCRdb running MiXCR on the 5' RACE reads. This table holds some 270,000 distinct CDR3 sequences, about 18% found once. Sequenced: blood, either unsorted or a sorted T cell fraction (not recorded which). Every receptor here comes from a male donor with ankylosing spondylitis or in good health (not recorded which).

A few counts support this clonotype. The rearrangement joins TRBV5-1 to TRBJ2-3, with a tentative D call TRBD2 (6 bases). The CDR3 totals 15 residues. The ends were cut back, 3 bases at V and 6 bases at J, with 17 bases in the middle. The germline V gene encodes CDR1 SGHRS and CDR2 YFSETQ. The CDR3 coding sequence is TGCGCCAGCAGCTGGAGACGGGAGTGGAGGGATACGCAGTATTTT. Translating it yields CASSWRREWRDTQYF.

This clonotype occurred a few times. The chain combines TRBV12-5 with TRBJ1-5, with 7 bases matching TRBD1. Germline CDR1 reads LGHNT; CDR2 reads FRNRAP. V trimming: 1 base; J trimming: 5 bases; junction bases outside the gene matches: 2. The CDR3 extends over 14 amino acids. This CDR3 is CASGLGTGYQPQHF. The CDR3 nucleotides read TGTGCTAGTGGTTTGGGGACAGGTTATCAGCCCCAGCATTTT.

This clonotype was detected only a few times. The V and J genes are TRBV27 and TRBJ2-3; a possible D gene is TRBD1 (5 bases). There are 15 residues in the CDR3. V gave up 5 bases and J gave up 4 bases, with 16 bases separating them. Germline V gives CDR1 MNHEY, CDR2 SMNVEV (reference sequence). The CDR3 bases are TGTGCCAGCAGTACAGGTTTCAGCTCCGCAGATACGCAGTATTTT. It encodes CASSTGFSSADTQYF.

This clonotype was counted many times. The rearrangement joins TRBV20-1 to TRBJ1-5; D is unresolved. V dropped 0 bases and J dropped 0 bases, with 12 bases sitting between them. This CDR3 comprises 16 residues. CDR1 and CDR2 (germline): DFQATT, SNEGSKA (reference sequence). For the CDR3, the DNA is TGCAGTGCTAGAGATAGCGAAAAATATAGCAATCAGCCCCAGCATTTT. Translating it yields CSARDSEKYSNQPQHF.

This sequence joins TRBV4-1 and TRBJ1-2; D uncertain. V was cut by 1 base and J by 2 bases, with 5 bases left in between. Germline loops: CDR1 MGHRA, CDR2 YSYEKL. This CDR3 has 13 residues. DNA of the CDR3: TGCGCCAGCAGCCAAGGGGAGAACTATGGCTACACCTTC. Its translation is CASSQGENYGYTF.

This chain uses TRBV6-2 or TRBV6-3 with TRBJ2-3; D perhaps matches TRBD2 (6 bases). V was cut by 2 bases and J by 4 bases, with 16 bases left in between. The CDR3 length is 16 residues. CDR1 and CDR2 (germline): MNHEY, SVGEGT. CDR3: CASSYLGPGGPDTQYF. The CDR3 DNA follows: TGTGCCAGCAGTTACCTGGGGCCAGGAGGGCCAGATACGCAGTATTTT.

The J gene is TRBJ2-1, the V gene TRBV9, with 7 bases lining up with TRBD2. The ends lost 4 bases at V and 2 bases at J; junction bases unmatched: 9. The CDR3 has 16 residues. The germline gives CDR1 SGDLS, CDR2 YYNGEE. The CDR3 bases are TGTGCCAGCAGCCTTTCCGCGGGAGAGCCCTACAATGAGCAGTTCTTC. Translated: CASSLSAGEPYNEQFF.